This T cell receptor (beta chain) was recovered during a study of PD-1 blockade in mismatch repair-deficient tumors. TCR sequencing covered a few patients who responded to pembrolizumab. Clones were read by immunoSEQ multiplex PCR, and TCRdb kept only the in-frame ones, dropping some. The profile shows 120,000 or so clones, around nine tenths of them singletons. The CDR3 has 15 amino acids. The germline V gene encodes CDR1 SGDLS and CDR2 YYNGEE. V gave up 4 bases and J gave up 4 bases; unmatched junction bases: 8. This clone was seen a handful of times. The TCR originated in an adult with mismatch repair-deficient cancer. The sequences come from peripheral blood, collected roughly 70 weeks after starting pembrolizumab. The gene calls are TRBV9 and TRBJ1-1; 9 bases line up with TRBD1. CDR3 residues: CASSPPSTGGTEAFF. In nucleotides, the CDR3 is TGTGCCAGCAGCCCTCCCTCGACAGGGGGCACTGAAGCTTTCTTT.